Sequencing of this T cell receptor beta chain was carried out in a study of cytomegalovirus exposure and HLA in healthy donors. With 60 Vbeta and 13 Jbeta primers, the PCR was carried out. Some clones are missing from TCRdb's copy, which holds only in-frame ones; the method was immunoSEQ multiplex PCR. This sample has 140,000 to 150,000 clones; 82% occur once, and the top ten carry roughly 10%. The donors (healthy individuals) were bone marrow donors. The sequence was collected from a woman aged 60-70 years in good health and CMV-seropositive. The sample consisted of PBMCs.

CDR3 protein: CAWSGRYNSPLHF. In DNA form, the CDR3 reads TGTGCCTGGAGTGGTAGATATAATTCACCCCTCCACTTT. V gene TRBV30 combines with J gene TRBJ1-6; D call uncertain. The CDR3 has 13 residues. Germline lookup yields CDR1 GTSNPN and CDR2 SVGIG (reference sequence). The V and J ends lost 1 base and 4 bases respectively, with 5 bases between them.